The next 10 T cell receptor beta chains were all read from a single sample in a study of cytomegalovirus exposure and HLA in healthy donors (dated by TCRdb to the late 2010s). The library was generated by the immunoSEQ multiplex PCR assay. A mixture of 60 forward primers for TCR Vbeta segments and 13 reverse primers for TCR Jbeta segments was used in the multiplex PCR. The immuneACCESS repertoire file appears here via TCRdb, limited to in-frame rearrangements. These files lack a portion of the clones; in checked studies, under half of the deficit traces to unresolved V genes, and the cause of the others is not known. This sample gives some 170,000 clones in total; 76% of them show up just once. The biggest ten clones account for over 1.3% of the sample. The sample consisted of PBMCs. The origin of the receptors is a man in his sixties in good health and CMV-seronegative.

The chain couples TRBV27 to TRBJ2-7, with D perhaps matching TRBD1 (5 bases). Germline CDR1 reads MNHEY; CDR2 reads SMNVEV (reference sequence). V lost 3 bases to trimming and J lost 7 bases, with 16 bases between them. The CDR3 has 14 residues. The CDR3 DNA reads as TGTGCCAGCAGTTTTTCGGCAGGGTTGTGGGAGCAGTACTTC. It codes for CASSFSAGLWEQYF.

The chain uses TRBV10-3 and TRBJ1-1; D possibly corresponds to TRBD1 (6 bases). This CDR3 has 14 residues. Germline lookup yields CDR1 ENHRY and CDR2 SYGVKD. V shed 3 bases and J shed 1 base, with 9 bases lying between them. The DNA for the CDR3 is TGTGCCATCAGTGAAGTAGGGGGGAACACTGAAGCTTTCTTT. Translating gives CAISEVGGNTEAFF.

This clone showed up just a few times. Other DNA sequences in the sample encode the same CDR3. The chain is built from TRBV29-1 and TRBJ1-4; a weak D match, TRBD1 (5 bases). The CDR3 contains 14 residues. Looked up from germline, CDR1 is SQVTM and CDR2 is ANQGSEA. Trimming pared 6 bases from V and 2 bases from J, leaving 13 bases between. CDR3 sequence reads: CSVGGGATNEKLFF. The CDR3 nucleotides are TGCAGCGTAGGTGGAGGGGCGACTAATGAAAAACTGTTTTTT.

V is TRBV5-1 and J is TRBJ1-1; TRBD1 might be the D (5 bases). The germline V gene has CDR1 SGHRS and CDR2 YFSETQ. V was trimmed by 0 bases and J by 7 bases, leaving 22 bases between them. The CDR3 totals 17 residues. The CDR3 DNA reads as TGCGCCAGCAGCTTGGGAATGCGGGGGACTCGTGAGATTGAAGCTTTCTTT. Amino acid sequence: CASSLGMRGTREIEAFF.

The chain has TRBV15 and TRBJ1-3; D might be TRBD1 (6 bases). The germline V gene encodes CDR1 LNHNV and CDR2 YYDKDF (reference sequence). With 0 bases removed from V and 4 bases from J, the gap between germline ends came to 16 bases. The CDR3 loop spans 17 amino acids. The CDR3 region has the DNA TGTGCCACCAGCAGAGATGGTGGGACAATGGGGGGAAACACCATATATTTT. Amino acids: CATSRDGGTMGGNTIYF.

The chain is built from TRBV28 and TRBJ1-3, with D perhaps TRBD1 (5 bases). The V end lost 2 bases, the J end lost 0 bases, and 11 bases lay between the germline ends. Per germline, CDR1 MDHEN and CDR2 SYDVKM. The CDR3 is made up of 16 amino acids. The CDR3 bases are TGTGCCAGCAGTTTAGGCGGGACGGTCTCTGGAAACACCATATATTTT. It specifies CASSLGGTVSGNTIYF.

Written as DNA, the CDR3 is TGTGCCAGTAGTATAGTGCTGCAGGCCGGCTATGGCTACACCTTC. Translated, it gives CASSIVLQAGYGYTF. V gene TRBV19 combines with J gene TRBJ1-2; no clear D. CDR3 size: 15 residues. Trimming left V 1 base short and J 4 bases short, with 13 bases between. Looked up from germline, CDR1 is LNHDA and CDR2 is SQIVND (reference sequence).

This clone was seen more than once but under ten times. The chain uses TRBV19 and TRBJ1-3; D remains ambiguous. Germline CDR1 is LNHDA and CDR2 is SQIVND (reference sequence). V was clipped by 6 bases and J by 4 bases, with 10 bases between them. This CDR3 is built from 13 residues. CDR3 region: CASRQPGGNTIYF. CDR3 DNA sequence: TGTGCCAGTAGACAGCCTGGAGGAAACACCATATATTTT.

V gene TRBV27 combines with J gene TRBJ1-2, with unresolved D. CDR3 size: 15 residues. Germline CDR1 MNHEY, CDR2 SMNVEV (reference sequence). The ends were cut back, 5 bases at V and 4 bases at J, with 17 bases in the middle. The CDR3 reads CASSHWFNLSYGYTF. The CDR3 bases are TGTGCCAGCAGTCATTGGTTCAATCTTAGCTATGGCTACACCTTC.

V gene TRBV27 combines with J gene TRBJ1-4; 10 bases match TRBD1. V gave up 5 bases and J gave up 4 bases; unmatched junction bases: 4. The CDR3 length is 15 residues. Looked up from germline, CDR1 is MNHEY and CDR2 is SMNVEV (reference sequence). The DNA for the CDR3 is TGTGCCAGCAGTCTAGGACAGGGGGGTAATGAAAAACTGTTTTTT. As protein: CASSLGQGGNEKLFF. The full variable domain, its missing parts supplied by reference TRBV27 and TRBJ1-4, is EAQVTQNPRYLITVTGKKLTVTCSQNMNHEYMSWYRQDPGLGLRQIYYSMNVEVTDKGDVPEGYKVSRKEKRNFPLILESPSPNQTSLYFCASSLGQGGNEKLFFGSGTQLSVL.